This TCR beta chain was identified during a study of T cell responses to AZD1222 COVID-19 vaccine. Assay used: immunoSEQ multiplex PCR; TCRdb lists only in-frame clones, some missing. The sample has some 200,000 clones; around 89% are singletons. CDR1 and CDR2 from the germline V gene are SGHNT and YENEEA. There are 11 residues in the CDR3. V lost 8 bases and J lost 8, with 10 bases in between. Comment on this clone: Its antigen remains unknown.

Study-wide findings and caveats: Females made up more of the donors, who were largely white British, and clonal diversity may have come out too low.

Sequencing was performed on peripheral blood, taken on day 0 of AZD1222 vaccination. The genes are TRBV11-3 and TRBJ2-1; D ambiguous. The receptor was derived from an adult in good health. DNA of the CDR3: TGTGCCAGCGGGCGTCGAGATGAGCAGTTCTTC. Amino acid sequence: CASGRRDEQFF. Complete variable domain (other parts from reference TRBV11-3 and TRBJ2-1): EAGVVQSPRYKIIEKKQPVAFWCNPISGHNTLYWYLQNLGQGPELLIRYENEEAVDDSQLPKDRFSAERLKGVDSTLKIQPAELGDSAVYLCASGRRDEQFFGPGTRLTVL.